This T cell receptor (beta chain) was sequenced for a study of molecular identifiers for immune sequencing clone quantification. Study conclusions and caveats: Barcodes shared by identical TCR molecules could lead to underestimated sizes of highly expanded clones.

Only a few counts were recorded for this clonotype. Its target is unknown. The junction had 8 bases not matched to a gene; V was cut back by 0 bases and J by 5 bases. CDR3 length equals 17 residues. Germline CDR1 is SGHVS and CDR2 is FNYEAQ. Previously reported methods and listed TCR primers produced the bulk TCR libraries. TCRdb fed the PCR reads into MiXCR, producing one record per CDR3 protein. The repertoire includes under 800,000 distinct CDR3 sequences, over 25% of them detected once, and 0.78% sits in the top ten. Naive CD8 libraries were made from roughly 20,000 to 1,000,000 sorted cells, and they used 10%, 30% or 50% RNA.

The chain combines TRBV7-6 with TRBJ2-3; 10 nucleotides align to TRBD1. This clonotype was obtained from a human donor in good health. Some libraries in this study had Jurkat cell RNA spiked in. The sample comprised naive CD8+ T cells from blood, with Jurkat cell RNA spiked in. The subset was: FACS-sorted CD8+CD4-CCR7+CD45RA+ naive T cells. CDR3 protein: CASSLAQVDRGRDTQYF. CDR3 sequence (DNA): TGTGCCAGCAGCTTAGCGCAAGTCGACAGGGGGCGAGATACGCAGTATTTT.